This T cell receptor (beta chain) was sequenced for a study of technical replicates of blood from a handful of donors. CDR3 size: 15 residues. Germline-derived CDR1 and CDR2 are LNHDA and SQIVND (reference sequence). Unmatched junction bases numbered 9, after V lost 6 bases and J lost 7 bases. Profiled with immunoSEQ multiplex PCR; TCRdb holds only in-frame clones, not every one. The data hold approximately 79,000 clones, with 95% to 98% observed a single time. The TCR comes from a human donor in good health. The specimen sequenced was T cells isolated from PBMCs. The chain recombines TRBV19 with TRBJ1-4, with 9 bases lining up with TRBD1. The CDR3 reads CASRGQGRQSEKLFF. Here the CDR3 DNA reads TGTGCCAGTAGGGGACAGGGCCGACAGTCTGAAAAACTGTTTTTT.